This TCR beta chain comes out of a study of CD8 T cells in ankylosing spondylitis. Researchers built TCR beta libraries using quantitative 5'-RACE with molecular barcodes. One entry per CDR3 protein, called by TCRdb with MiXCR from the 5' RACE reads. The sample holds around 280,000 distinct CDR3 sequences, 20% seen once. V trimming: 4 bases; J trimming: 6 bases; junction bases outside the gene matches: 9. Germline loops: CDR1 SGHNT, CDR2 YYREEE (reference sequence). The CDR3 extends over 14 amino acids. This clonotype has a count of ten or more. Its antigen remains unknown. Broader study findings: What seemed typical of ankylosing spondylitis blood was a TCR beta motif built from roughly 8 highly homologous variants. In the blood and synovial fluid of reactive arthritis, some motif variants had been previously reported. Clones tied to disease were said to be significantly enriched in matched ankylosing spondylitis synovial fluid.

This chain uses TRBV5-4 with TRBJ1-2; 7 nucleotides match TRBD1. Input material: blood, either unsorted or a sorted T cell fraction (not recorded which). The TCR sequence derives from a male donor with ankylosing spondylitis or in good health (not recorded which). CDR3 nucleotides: TGTGCCAGCAGCCATCCCGACAGGGCTCATGGCTACACCTTC. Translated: CASSHPDRAHGYTF.